Listed here are 19 T cell receptor beta chains from one sample, sequenced in a study of human T cells and chemical hapten exposure. Using its own MiXCR run on the RACE reads, TCRdb lists one record per CDR3 protein. The sample consists of some 180,000 distinct CDR3 sequences, approximately 20% of them appearing once. Noted time point: patch test 1, 2 weeks after DPC sensitization. Regarding treatment: therapeutic diphenylcyclopropenone sensitization with weekly scalp DPC. Material: whole blood, obtained in connection with sensitization to the hapten diphenylcyclopropenone (DPC). These receptors were taken from a woman between 45 and 60 years old with alopecia areata. Some clones in this sample may be carry-over from other donors' samples.

The chain carries TRBV5-1 and TRBJ2-1, with TRBD1 matching 8 bases. Germline V gene sequence: CDR1 SGHRS, CDR2 YFSETQ. V gave up 6 bases and J gave up 3 bases; unmatched junction bases: 2. The CDR3 consists of 13 residues. The chain's CDR3 is CASMGQVYNEQFF. The CDR3 region has the DNA TGCGCCAGCATGGGACAGGTCTACAATGAGCAGTTCTTC.

This clonotype was seen ten or more times. CDR3 in amino acids: CASSEALGYTEAFF. CDR3 DNA sequence: TGTGCCAGCAGTGAAGCATTAGGTTACACTGAAGCTTTCTTT. The chain combines TRBV2 with TRBJ1-1; D uncertain. Trimming pared 0 bases from V and 3 bases from J, leaving 8 bases between. CDR3 length: 14 amino acids. Germline loops: CDR1 SNHLY, CDR2 FYNNEI.

This clonotype was counted between two and nine times. The V gene is TRBV20-1, the J gene TRBJ1-1; 7 bases line up with TRBD1. Germline-derived CDR1 and CDR2 are DFQATT and SNEGSKA (reference sequence). CDR3 length equals 15 residues. V shed 5 bases, J shed 2 bases, and the junction held 11 bases outside the gene matches. The CDR3 reads CSAQGGEARNTEAFF. The CDR3 coding sequence is TGCAGTGCTCAGGGGGGGGAGGCGAGAAACACTGAAGCTTTCTTT.

The chain joins TRBV20-1 to TRBJ2-5, with 9 bases aligning to TRBD1. J was trimmed by 5 bases and V by 5 bases; bases with no gene match: 6. Germline values: CDR1 DFQATT, CDR2 SNEGSKA (reference sequence). This CDR3 spans 13 amino acids. The chain's CDR3 is CSASGTGSETQYF. The CDR3 DNA sequence: TGCAGTGCTTCCGGGACAGGGAGCGAGACCCAGTACTTC.

This clonotype was observed a handful of times. This rearrangement joins TRBV19 to TRBJ2-2; D unclear. This CDR3 contains 13 residues. The V end lost 5 bases, the J end lost 1 base, and 5 bases lay between the germline ends. From germline, CDR1 is LNHDA and CDR2 SQIVND (reference sequence). The CDR3 DNA is TGTGCCAGTAGTTGGAAGAACACCGGGGAGCTGTTTTTT. Translated, it gives CASSWKNTGELFF.

The rearrangement joins TRBV6-6 to TRBJ1-2, with D hard to call. Trimming shortened V by 5 bases and J by 3 bases, and 10 bases separated the two germline ends. Germline CDR1 MNHNY, CDR2 SVGAGI (reference sequence). This CDR3 region has 13 residues. The CDR3 sequence: CASSRDGYYGYTF. The CDR3, as DNA: TGTGCCAGCAGTCGAGACGGCTACTATGGCTACACCTTC.

Regarding this clonotype: Germline and junction disagree at one end, which may indicate a read error. The chain employs TRBV5-1 and TRBJ2-1, with 7 bases that match TRBD1. There are 13 residues in the CDR3. Per the germline V gene, CDR1 is SGHRS and CDR2 is YFSETQ. The CDR3 region is CAGSLGTVNEQFF. The CDR3 DNA is TGCGCCGGCAGCTTGGGGACAGTGAATGAGCAGTTCTTC. Filled out from reference TRBV5-1 and TRBJ2-1, the complete variable domain reads KAGVTQTPRYLIKTRGQQVTLSCSPISGHRSVSWYQQTPGQGLQFLFEYFSETQRNKGNFPGRFSGRQFSNSRSEMNVSTLELGDSALYLCAGSLGTVNEQFFGPGTRLTVL.

The J gene is TRBJ1-6, the V gene TRBV25-1; 7 bases align to TRBD1. Looked up from germline, CDR1 is MGHDK and CDR2 is SYGVNS. CDR3 length: 14 residues. V lost 6 bases and J lost 10; bases outside the gene matches: 9. CDR3 bases: TGTGCCAGCAGGATGACAGGGCCGGGATCACCCCTCCACTTT. This encodes CASRMTGPGSPLHF.

The table lists this clonotype with a count of one. This sequence joins TRBV20-1 and TRBJ2-1; TRBD2 aligns across 13 bases. CDR3 size: 16 residues. Germline V gene sequence: CDR1 DFQATT, CDR2 SNEGSKA (reference sequence). Trimming removed 2 bases from V and 8 bases from J; junction bases left unmatched: 9. The CDR3 loop reads CSARPRTSGSFDEQFF. CDR3 in DNA: TGCAGTGCTAGACCTCGGACTAGCGGGAGTTTCGATGAGCAGTTCTTC.

The chain carries TRBV7-6 and TRBJ1-1; D gene uncertain. The CDR3 contains 15 residues. Germline CDR1 SGHVS, CDR2 FNYEAQ. V lost 1 base to trimming and J lost 6 bases, with 15 bases between them. CDR3 residues: CASSLVIGGIPEAFF. CDR3 DNA sequence: TGTGCCAGCAGCTTAGTTATCGGTGGCATCCCTGAAGCTTTCTTT.

J is TRBJ2-1 and V is TRBV20-1, with D unresolved. V lost 2 bases, J lost 9 bases, and 8 bases lay in between. The CDR3 covers 11 residues. In germline, CDR1 is DFQATT, CDR2 SNEGSKA (reference sequence). The CDR3 DNA follows: TGCAGTGCTAGAAATAGCCCTGAGCAGTTCTTC. Protein sequence: CSARNSPEQFF.

The V and J genes are TRBV3-1 and TRBJ2-7, with 10 bases aligning to TRBD1. Unmatched junction bases numbered 2, after V lost 3 bases and J lost 3 bases. CDR1 and CDR2 from the germline V gene are LGHDT and YNNKEL (reference sequence). CDR3 length: 14 residues. The CDR3 nucleotides are TGTGCCAGCAGCCAGGGACAGGGGATCTACGAGCAGTACTTC. The encoded protein is CASSQGQGIYEQYF.

This clonotype was found a few times. J is TRBJ1-4 and V is TRBV5-6, with unresolved D. V was trimmed by 5 bases and J by 6 bases, leaving 14 bases between them. Germline V gene data show CDR1 as SGHDT and CDR2 as YYEEEE. The CDR3 spans 14 residues. CDR3 sequence reads: CASRRADWDEKLFF. The CDR3, as DNA: TGTGCCAGCAGACGGGCCGATTGGGATGAAAAACTGTTTTTT.

In its sample, this clonotype was seen many times. The chain has TRBV2 and TRBJ2-7; D remains ambiguous. The germline V and J ends were trimmed by 7 bases and 7 bases, with 11 bases remaining between them. CDR3 length equals 11 residues. Germline V CDR1 and CDR2: SNHLY, FYNNEI. The CDR3 region has the DNA TGTGCCAGCATGCGTACGGGTGAGCAGTACTTC. It is translated as CASMRTGEQYF.

This clonotype was picked up a small number of times. The V and J genes are TRBV11-3 and TRBJ2-1; 10 nucleotides line up with TRBD2. Per germline, CDR1 SGHNT and CDR2 YENEEA. This CDR3 is built from 15 residues. V shed 1 base, J shed 8 bases, and the junction held 5 bases outside the gene matches. CDR3: CASSLASSGSDEQFF. CDR3 nucleotide sequence: TGTGCCAGCAGCTTAGCGTCTAGCGGGAGCGATGAGCAGTTCTTC.

This clonotype was picked up a small number of times. The V gene is TRBV29-1, the J gene TRBJ2-7; D gene ambiguous. There are 14 residues in the CDR3. Trimming shortened V by 4 bases and J by 1 base, and 14 bases separated the two germline ends. The germline V gene encodes CDR1 SQVTM and CDR2 ANQGSEA. Here the CDR3 reads CSVGGVWGSYEQYF. The DNA for the CDR3 is TGCAGCGTTGGAGGAGTATGGGGTTCCTACGAGCAGTACTTC.

The V call is TRBV7-2, the J call TRBJ2-1, with 11 bases matching TRBD2. The CDR3 covers 15 residues. J lost 5 bases, V lost 5 bases, and 5 bases had no gene match. Looked up from germline, CDR1 is SGHTA and CDR2 is FQGNSA. DNA of the CDR3: TGTGCCAGCAGCAACGGACTAGCGGGCCACAATGAGCAGTTCTTC. Amino acid sequence: CASSNGLAGHNEQFF.

This clonotype was detected only a few times. The J gene is TRBJ2-7, the V gene TRBV15; 12 bases match TRBD2. V trimming: 2 bases; J trimming: 2 bases; junction bases outside the gene matches: 4. This CDR3 spans 16 amino acids. Germline CDR1 LNHNV, CDR2 YYDKDF (reference sequence). Here the CDR3 reads CATSRSTSGGTYEQYF. CDR3 coding DNA: TGTGCCACCAGCAGATCGACTAGCGGGGGCACCTACGAGCAGTACTTC.

This clonotype occurred many times. This sequence joins TRBV20-1 and TRBJ2-3; 7 bases fit TRBD2. The germline gives CDR1 DFQATT, CDR2 SNEGSKA (reference sequence). The CDR3 spans 13 residues. Trimming cost V 6 bases and J 3 bases; bases outside gene matches: 6. The CDR3 DNA reads TGCAGTGCCGGGACTACTATAACAGATACGCAGTATTTT. Translation: CSAGTTITDTQYF.